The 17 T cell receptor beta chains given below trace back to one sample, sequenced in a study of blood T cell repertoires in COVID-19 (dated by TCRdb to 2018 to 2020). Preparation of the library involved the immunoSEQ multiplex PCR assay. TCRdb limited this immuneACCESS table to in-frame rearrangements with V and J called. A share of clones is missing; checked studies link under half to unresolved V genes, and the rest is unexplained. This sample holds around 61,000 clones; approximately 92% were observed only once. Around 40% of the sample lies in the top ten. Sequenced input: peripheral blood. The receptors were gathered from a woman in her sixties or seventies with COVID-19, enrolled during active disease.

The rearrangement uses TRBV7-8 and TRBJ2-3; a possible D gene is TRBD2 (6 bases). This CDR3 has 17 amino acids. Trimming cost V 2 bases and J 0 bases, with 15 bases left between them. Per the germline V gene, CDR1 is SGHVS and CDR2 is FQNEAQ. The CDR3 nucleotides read TGTGCCAGCAGCTTAAGAATGGGAGGCTCTAGCACAGATACGCAGTATTTT. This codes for CASSLRMGGSSTDTQYF.

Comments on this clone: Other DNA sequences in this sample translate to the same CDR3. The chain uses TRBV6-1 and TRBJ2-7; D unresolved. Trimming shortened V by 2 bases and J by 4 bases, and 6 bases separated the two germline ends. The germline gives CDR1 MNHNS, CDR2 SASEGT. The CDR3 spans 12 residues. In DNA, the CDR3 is TGTGCCAGCAGTGAAATGCGTTACGAGCAGTACTTC. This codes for CASSEMRYEQYF.

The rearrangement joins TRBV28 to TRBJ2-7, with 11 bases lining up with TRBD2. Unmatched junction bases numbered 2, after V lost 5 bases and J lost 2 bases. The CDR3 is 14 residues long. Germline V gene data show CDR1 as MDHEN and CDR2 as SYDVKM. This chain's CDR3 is CASSLAGGAYEQYF. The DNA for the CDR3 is TGTGCCAGCAGTCTAGCGGGAGGCGCCTACGAGCAGTACTTC.

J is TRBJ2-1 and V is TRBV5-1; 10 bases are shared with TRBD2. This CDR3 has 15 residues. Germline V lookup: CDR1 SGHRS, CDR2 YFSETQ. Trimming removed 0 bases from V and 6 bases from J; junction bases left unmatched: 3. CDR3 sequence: CASSLALAGLNEQFF. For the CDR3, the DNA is TGCGCCAGCAGCTTGGCACTAGCGGGACTCAATGAGCAGTTCTTC.

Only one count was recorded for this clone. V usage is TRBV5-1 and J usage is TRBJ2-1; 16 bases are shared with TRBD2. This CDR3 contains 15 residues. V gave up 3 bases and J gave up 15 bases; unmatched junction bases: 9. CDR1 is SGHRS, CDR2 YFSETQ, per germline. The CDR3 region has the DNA TGCGCCAGCAGCTATGGGACTAGCGGGAGGGCCTGGCGGTTCTTC. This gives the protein CASSYGTSGRAWRFF.

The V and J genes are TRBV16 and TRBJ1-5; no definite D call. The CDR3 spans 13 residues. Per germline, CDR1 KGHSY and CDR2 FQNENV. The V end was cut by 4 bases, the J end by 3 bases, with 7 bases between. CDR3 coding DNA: TGTGCCAGCAGCCCTAGTATCAATCAGCCCCAGCATTTT. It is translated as CASSPSINQPQHF.

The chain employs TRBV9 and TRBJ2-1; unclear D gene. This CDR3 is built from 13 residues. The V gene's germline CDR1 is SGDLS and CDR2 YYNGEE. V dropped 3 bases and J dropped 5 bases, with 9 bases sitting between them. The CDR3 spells CASSAQLHNEQFF. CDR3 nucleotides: TGTGCCAGCAGCGCGCAGTTGCACAATGAGCAGTTCTTC. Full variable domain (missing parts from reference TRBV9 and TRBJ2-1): DSGVTQTPKHLITATGQRVTLRCSPRSGDLSVYWYQQSLDQGLQFLIQYYNGEERAKGNILERFSAQQFPDLHSELNLSSLELGDSALYFCASSAQLHNEQFFGPGTRLTVL.

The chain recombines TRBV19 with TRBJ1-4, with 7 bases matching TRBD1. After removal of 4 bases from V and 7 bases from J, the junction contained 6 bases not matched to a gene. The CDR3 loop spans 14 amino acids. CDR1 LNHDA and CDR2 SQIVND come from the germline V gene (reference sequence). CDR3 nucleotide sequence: TGTGCCAGTAGTAGCCAGGGGGATGGTGAAAAACTGTTTTTT. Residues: CASSSQGDGEKLFF.

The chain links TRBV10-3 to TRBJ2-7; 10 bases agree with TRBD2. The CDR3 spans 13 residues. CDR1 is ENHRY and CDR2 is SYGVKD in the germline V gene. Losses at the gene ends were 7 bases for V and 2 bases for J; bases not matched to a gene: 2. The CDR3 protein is CAIKSGRAYEQYF. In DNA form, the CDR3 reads TGTGCCATCAAAAGCGGGAGGGCCTACGAGCAGTACTTC.

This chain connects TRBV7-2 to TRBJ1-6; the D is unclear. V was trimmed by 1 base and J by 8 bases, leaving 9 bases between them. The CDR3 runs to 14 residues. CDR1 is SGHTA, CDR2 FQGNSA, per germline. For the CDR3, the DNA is TGTGCCAGCAGCTTAGGCGGCAGCTATTCACCCCTCCACTTT. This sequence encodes CASSLGGSYSPLHF.

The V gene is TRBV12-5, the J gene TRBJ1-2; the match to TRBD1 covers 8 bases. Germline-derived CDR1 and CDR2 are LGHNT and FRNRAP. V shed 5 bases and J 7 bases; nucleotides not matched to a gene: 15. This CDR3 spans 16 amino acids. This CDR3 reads CASGPMGAGGVGGYTF. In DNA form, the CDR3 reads TGTGCTAGTGGTCCAATGGGCGCAGGGGGCGTCGGTGGCTACACCTTC.

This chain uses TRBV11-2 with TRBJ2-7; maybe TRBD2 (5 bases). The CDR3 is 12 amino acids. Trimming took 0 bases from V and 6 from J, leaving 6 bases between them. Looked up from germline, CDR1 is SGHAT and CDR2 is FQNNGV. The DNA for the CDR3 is TGTGCCAGCAGCTTAGACGGACTCGAGCAGTACTTC. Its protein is CASSLDGLEQYF. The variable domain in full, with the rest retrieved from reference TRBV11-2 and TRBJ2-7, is EAGVAQSPRYKIIEKRQSVAFWCNPISGHATLYWYQQILGQGPKLLIQFQNNGVVDDSQLPKDRFSAERLKGVDSTLKIQPAKLEDSAVYLCASSLDGLEQYFGPGTRLTVT.

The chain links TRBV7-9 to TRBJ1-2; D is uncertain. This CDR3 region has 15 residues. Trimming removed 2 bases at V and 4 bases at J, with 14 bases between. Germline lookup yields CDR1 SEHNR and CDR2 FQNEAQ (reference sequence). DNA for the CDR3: TGTGCCAGCAGCTTACCCCTCGCCAGTGCCTATGGCTACACCTTC. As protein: CASSLPLASAYGYTF.

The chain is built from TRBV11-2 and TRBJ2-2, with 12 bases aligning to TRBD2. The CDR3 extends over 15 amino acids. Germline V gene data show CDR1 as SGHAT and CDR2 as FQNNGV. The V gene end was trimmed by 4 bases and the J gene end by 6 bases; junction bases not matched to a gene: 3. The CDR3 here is CASSSTSGRAGELFF. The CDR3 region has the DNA TGTGCCAGCAGCTCGACTAGCGGGAGAGCCGGGGAGCTGTTTTTT. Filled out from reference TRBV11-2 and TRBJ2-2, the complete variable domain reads EAGVAQSPRYKIIEKRQSVAFWCNPISGHATLYWYQQILGQGPKLLIQFQNNGVVDDSQLPKDRFSAERLKGVDSTLKIQPAKLEDSAVYLCASSSTSGRAGELFFGEGSRLTVL.

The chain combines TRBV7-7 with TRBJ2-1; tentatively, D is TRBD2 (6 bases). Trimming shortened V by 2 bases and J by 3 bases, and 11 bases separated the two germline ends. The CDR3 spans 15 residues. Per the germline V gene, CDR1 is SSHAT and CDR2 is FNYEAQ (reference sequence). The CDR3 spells CASSLRPGDYNEQFF. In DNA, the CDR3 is TGTGCCAGCAGCTTACGCCCGGGAGACTACAATGAGCAGTTCTTC.

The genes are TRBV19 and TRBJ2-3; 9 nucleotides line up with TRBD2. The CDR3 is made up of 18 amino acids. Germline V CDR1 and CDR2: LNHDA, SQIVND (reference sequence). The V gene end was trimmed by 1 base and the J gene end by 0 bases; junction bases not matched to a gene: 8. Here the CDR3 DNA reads TGTGCCAGTAGTATAGGGGCTAGCGGGACTGCTAGCACAGATACGCAGTATTTT. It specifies CASSIGASGTASTDTQYF. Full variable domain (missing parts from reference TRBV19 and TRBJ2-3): DGGITQSPKYLFRKEGQNVTLSCEQNLNHDAMYWYRQDPGQGLRLIYYSQIVNDFQKGDIAEGYSVSREKKESFPLTVTSAQKNPTAFYLCASSIGASGTASTDTQYFGPGTRLTVL.

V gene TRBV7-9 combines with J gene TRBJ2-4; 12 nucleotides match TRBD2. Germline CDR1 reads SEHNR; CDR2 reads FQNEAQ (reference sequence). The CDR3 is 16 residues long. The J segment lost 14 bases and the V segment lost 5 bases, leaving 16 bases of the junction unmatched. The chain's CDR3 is CASSPKNGLAGSAEYF. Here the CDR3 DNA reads TGTGCCAGCAGCCCCAAAAACGGACTAGCGGGGTCCGCCGAGTACTTC.